A single sample gave rise to the 6 T cell receptor beta chains below, sequenced in a study of follicular helper T cells after annual influenza vaccination. The time point denotes: 2015-2016 season, 7 days after influenza vaccination. Produced via immunoSEQ multiplex PCR; TCRdb's table is partial and in-frame only. The sample contains about 6,800 clones, almost 85% of which appear only once. This material consisted of CXCR5- memory CD4+ T cells sorted from blood, taken 7 days after influenza vaccination. Receptor source: an adult who received the influenza vaccine.

The chain couples TRBV11-2 to TRBJ1-1, with 11 bases lining up with TRBD1. CDR1 SGHAT and CDR2 FQNNGV come from the germline V gene. The J segment lost 6 bases and the V segment lost 5 bases, leaving 5 bases of the junction unmatched. This CDR3 contains 14 residues. CDR3 DNA sequence: TGTGCCAGCAGCGTCCAGGGACAGGGGGCTGAAGCTTTCTTT. Residues: CASSVQGQGAEAFF.

The rearrangement uses TRBV5-4 and TRBJ2-1, with 9 bases that match TRBD1. CDR3 length: 14 residues. Germline V lookup: CDR1 SGHNT, CDR2 YYREEE (reference sequence). The trim removed 2 bases at V and 6 bases at J, leaving 3 bases unmatched. Here the CDR3 DNA reads TGTGCCAGCAGCTTTTGGGACAGGGCCAATGAGCAGTTCTTC. Protein: CASSFWDRANEQFF.

The chain uses TRBV5-1 and TRBJ2-3, with TRBD1 as a possible D gene (6 bases). V was clipped by 4 bases and J by 3 bases, with 15 bases between them. Looked up from germline, CDR1 is SGHRS and CDR2 is YFSETQ. This CDR3 has 15 residues. CDR3 loop: CASSPATGGTDTQYF. In DNA form, the CDR3 reads TGCGCCAGCAGCCCGGCGACAGGTGGAACAGATACGCAGTATTTT. Full variable domain (outside the CDR3, taken from reference TRBV5-1 and TRBJ2-3): KAGVTQTPRYLIKTRGQQVTLSCSPISGHRSVSWYQQTPGQGLQFLFEYFSETQRNKGNFPGRFSGRQFSNSRSEMNVSTLELGDSALYLCASSPATGGTDTQYFGPGTRLTVL.

The chain couples TRBV7-3 to TRBJ1-4; no reliable D call. V gave up 1 base and J gave up 3 bases, with 9 bases separating them. CDR1 is SGHTA and CDR2 is FQGTGA in the germline V gene. This CDR3 contains 15 residues. CDR3 protein: CASSLNGPPNEKLFF. The CDR3 DNA reads as TGTGCCAGCAGCTTAAATGGGCCTCCTAATGAAAAACTGTTTTTT.

This sequence joins TRBV7-9 and TRBJ2-7, with D perhaps TRBD2 (6 bases). V shed 6 bases and J shed 2 bases, with 14 bases lying between them. The germline gives CDR1 SEHNR, CDR2 FQNEAQ (reference sequence). The CDR3 has 14 residues. The CDR3 loop is CASSMGGPTYEQYF. In DNA form, the CDR3 reads TGTGCCAGCAGTATGGGGGGACCCACCTACGAGCAGTACTTC.

This clone showed up just a few times. The chain has TRBV7-9 and TRBJ1-3; 8 bases are a match to TRBD1. This CDR3 has 15 residues. J was trimmed by 2 bases and V by 5 bases; bases with no gene match: 5. CDR1 SEHNR and CDR2 FQNEAQ come from the germline V gene (reference sequence). CDR3 region: CASSPQGVAGNTIYF. The CDR3 DNA reads TGTGCCAGCAGCCCACAGGGGGTAGCTGGAAACACCATATATTTT.